Following are 3 T cell receptor beta chains from one sample sequenced in a study of blood T cell repertoires in COVID-19. Data came from immunoSEQ multiplex PCR; TCRdb stores just in-frame clones and leaves some out. This sample has fewer than 500,000 clones, with around 90% found just once. The sample consisted of PBMCs or T cells enriched from blood (not recorded which). These receptors all come from a woman aged 18 to 35 who had recovered from COVID-19.

The V and J genes are TRBV30 and TRBJ2-7, with 8 bases aligning to TRBD1. The CDR3 totals 13 residues. CDR1 and CDR2 from the germline V gene are GTSNPN and SVGIG (reference sequence). The junction had 3 bases not matched to a gene; V was cut back by 3 bases and J by 2 bases. CDR3 coding DNA: TGTGCCTGGAGCGACAGGGGTACCTACGAGCAGTACTTC. Its translation: CAWSDRGTYEQYF.

This rearrangement joins TRBV11-2 to TRBJ1-1; a possible D gene is TRBD1 (5 bases). This CDR3 contains 15 residues. Germline CDR1 and CDR2: SGHAT and FQNNGV. V lost 5 bases and J lost 0, with 13 bases in between. CDR3 nucleotides: TGTGCCAGCAGCCCGATTGACAGACTGAACACTGAAGCTTTCTTT. It yields the protein CASSPIDRLNTEAFF.

This chain links TRBV2 with TRBJ1-4; D is uncertain. V dropped 3 bases and J dropped 4 bases, with 12 bases sitting between them. Germline CDR1 reads SNHLY; CDR2 reads FYNNEI. There are 15 residues in the CDR3. CDR3 protein: CASSDRTDYNEKLFF. As DNA, the CDR3 is TGTGCCAGCAGTGACAGGACGGACTATAATGAAAAACTGTTTTTT.